This T cell receptor beta chain was sequenced during a study of neoadjuvant nivolumab and ipilimumab in lung cancer. The J segment lost 0 bases and the V segment lost 4 bases, leaving 11 bases of the junction unmatched. The CDR3 totals 18 residues. Looked up from germline, CDR1 is MGHDK and CDR2 is SYGVNS. The data were produced by immunoSEQ multiplex PCR, yet TCRdb's version contains in-frame clones alone and is incomplete. Among some 20,000 clones listed, over 70% were seen once. In regard to this clone: Its antigen is not identified.

Study-wide findings and caveats: Blood richness before therapy tracked richness in tumors resected after neoadjuvant therapy.

The J gene is TRBJ2-4, the V gene TRBV25-1; 8 positions match TRBD1. The receptor was isolated from an adult with non-small cell lung cancer. This material consisted of tumor tissue, taken after neoadjuvant nivolumab, alone or with ipilimumab, at or shortly before surgery. DNA for the CDR3: TGTGCCAGCAGTGCACCGGGACAGGAGCGATTAGCCAAAAACATTCAGTACTTC. Its translation: CASSAPGQERLAKNIQYF.